These 23 T cell receptor beta chains were all obtained from the same sample, sequenced in a study of blood T cells in healthy people across ages. A second PCR, run for roughly 7 to 12 cycles, used a sample-barcoded 5' primer plus a J-beta primer mix. TCRdb itself ran the 5' RACE reads through MiXCR, one entry per CDR3 protein. The sample lists 1,100,000 or so distinct CDR3 sequences; 40% to 50% were seen once. Sequencing input: blood. These receptors originate from a woman aged 55 to 70 in good health.

J is TRBJ2-5 and V is TRBV15; D remains ambiguous. The end of the DNA is better explained by TRBJ2-7, so the J call may be wrong. Germline V gene sequence: CDR1 LNHNV, CDR2 YYDKDF (reference sequence). The CDR3 has 15 residues. The CDR3 loop is CATSRDGDSIREQYF. In DNA form, the CDR3 reads TGTGCCACCAGCAGAGATGGTGATAGCATACGCGAGCAGTACTTC.

In this sample, this clonotype turned up a few times. The J gene is TRBJ2-1, the V gene TRBV24-1; the D gene is possibly TRBD2 (5 bases). Germline V gives CDR1 KGHDR, CDR2 SFDVKD. The CDR3 runs to 13 residues. V lost 2 bases to trimming and J lost 7 bases, with 8 bases between them. The CDR3 spells CATSDSSYNEQFF. The CDR3 DNA reads TGTGCCACCAGTGATTCTAGCTATAATGAGCAGTTCTTC.

DNA of the CDR3: TGTGCCATCAGTGAGTCGACGGCGGGCGGCTATGGCTACACCTTC. Its protein is CAISESTAGGYGYTF. This chain connects TRBV10-3 to TRBJ1-2; D remains unclear. Germline CDR1 reads ENHRY; CDR2 reads SYGVKD. V lost 0 bases, J lost 4 bases, and 12 bases lay in between. The CDR3 is 15 residues long.

For this clonotype: The junction departs from the called germline gene at one end, perhaps through a read error. The chain has TRBV9 and TRBJ2-3; maybe TRBD2 (5 bases). This CDR3 comprises 15 residues. Germline CDR1 and CDR2: SGDLS and YYNGEE. The CDR3 loop is CARSVQAASTDTQYF. DNA of the CDR3: TGTGCCAGAAGCGTTCAAGCGGCGAGCACAGATACGCAGTATTTT. Full variable domain (remainder filled in from reference TRBV9 and TRBJ2-3): DSGVTQTPKHLITATGQRVTLRCSPRSGDLSVYWYQQSLDQGLQFLIQYYNGEERAKGNILERFSAQQFPDLHSELNLSSLELGDSALYFCARSVQAASTDTQYFGPGTRLTVL.

This clonotype has just a few counts. The rearrangement links TRBV12-3 or TRBV12-4 to TRBJ1-2; no definite D call. This CDR3 has 13 amino acids. The V end was cut by 6 bases, the J end by 2 bases, with 10 bases between. The CDR3 protein is CASRPGGNYGYTF. The DNA of the CDR3 is TGTGCCAGCAGGCCCGGTGGGAACTATGGCTACACCTTC.

The V gene is TRBV20-1, the J gene TRBJ2-7; TRBD2 aligns across 9 bases. Per germline, CDR1 DFQATT and CDR2 SNEGSKA (reference sequence). V was pared by 3 bases and J by 0 bases, with 6 bases of the junction left unmatched. CDR3 length: 15 amino acids. In DNA form, the CDR3 reads TGCAGTGCTAGGACTAGCGGAGCCGACTCCTACGAGCAGTACTTC. Its translation is CSARTSGADSYEQYF.

This clonotype was seen a few times. CDR3 loop: CSAGATVYNEQFF. The CDR3 region has the DNA TGCAGTGCGGGGGCGACGGTCTACAATGAGCAGTTCTTC. The rearrangement joins TRBV20-1 to TRBJ2-1; TRBD1 might be the D (6 bases). V lost 6 bases and J lost 3, with 12 bases in between. Germline-derived CDR1 and CDR2 are DFQATT and SNEGSKA (reference sequence). The CDR3 consists of 13 residues.

This chain joins TRBV12-3 or TRBV12-4 and TRBJ1-5, with 7 nucleotides matching TRBD1. The V gene end was trimmed by 8 bases and the J gene end by 3 bases; junction bases not matched to a gene: 13. CDR3 length equals 16 residues. In nucleotides, the CDR3 is TGTGCCAGCCTCCGCGGGAGGGGGCCTTCCAATCAGCCCCAGCATTTT. It specifies CASLRGRGPSNQPQHF.

The V gene is TRBV10-3, the J gene TRBJ2-1; the match to TRBD1 covers 8 bases. Germline V gene sequence: CDR1 ENHRY, CDR2 SYGVKD. J was trimmed by 3 bases and V by 10 bases; bases with no gene match: 8. The CDR3 is made up of 14 amino acids. CDR3 loop: CATGQGAGYNEQFF. CDR3 in DNA: TGTGCCACCGGACAGGGAGCGGGCTACAATGAGCAGTTCTTC.

Of note for this clonotype: Without the conserved terminal phenylalanine or tryptophan, this CDR3 likely stems from a read error. This sequence joins TRBV20-1 and TRBJ2-3; TRBD2 aligns across 12 bases. Germline CDR1 is DFQATT and CDR2 is SNEGSKA (reference sequence). The CDR3 contains 17 residues. CDR3 amino acids: CSARHPRTSGTTVTQYL. In DNA, the CDR3 is TGCAGTGCCAGACACCCAAGGACTAGCGGGACGACAGTTACGCAGTATTTA.

This clonotype was counted only a few times. This chain uses TRBV10-3 with TRBJ2-3, with D tentatively TRBD2 (7 bases). Germline CDR1 ENHRY, CDR2 SYGVKD. Trimming cost V 8 bases and J 2 bases, with 11 bases left between them. The CDR3 totals 13 residues. The chain's CDR3 is CAIGRGFTDTQYF. CDR3 nucleotide sequence: TGTGCCATCGGGAGGGGGTTCACAGATACGCAGTATTTT.

Here the CDR3 reads CAILPRGGTHLSTDTQYF. CDR3 in DNA: TGTGCCATTCTCCCTCGAGGCGGGACCCACCTTAGCACAGATACGCAGTATTTT. This chain links TRBV10-3 with TRBJ2-3; possible D gene TRBD2, 6 bases. The CDR3 totals 18 residues. Germline-derived CDR1 and CDR2 are ENHRY and SYGVKD. V gave up 9 bases and J gave up 0 bases, with 25 bases separating them.

This clonotype was counted at least ten times. V is TRBV6-6 and J is TRBJ1-1; D might be TRBD1 (5 bases). This CDR3 spans 16 amino acids. The germline V gene has CDR1 MNHNY and CDR2 SVGAGI (reference sequence). The V and J ends lost 0 bases and 3 bases respectively, with 14 bases between them. The CDR3 spells CASSYSRGVGYTEAFF. For the CDR3, the DNA is TGTGCCAGCAGTTACTCGAGGGGTGTTGGTTACACTGAAGCTTTCTTT.

This clonotype appeared many times. Mismatch with germline at one junction end may stem from a read error. V usage is TRBV5-1 and J usage is TRBJ2-7; D not certain. This CDR3 is built from 13 residues. Per germline, CDR1 SGHRS and CDR2 YFSETQ. The CDR3 loop reads CASSSGSSYEQYF. Here the CDR3 DNA reads TGTGCCAGCAGCTCCGGGTCCTCCTACGAGCAGTACTTC.

This chain uses TRBV28 with TRBJ2-3; 8 positions match TRBD1. This CDR3 comprises 16 residues. Trimming cost V 4 bases and J 4 bases; bases outside gene matches: 10. Germline-derived CDR1 and CDR2 are MDHEN and SYDVKM. For the CDR3, the DNA is TGTGCCAGCAGTTCCCCTGGACAGGGCCTGGCAGATACGCAGTATTTT. Translating it yields CASSSPGQGLADTQYF.

This clonotype has only a few counts. The CDR3 DNA reads as TGTGCCAGCAGCCGCGGGATCGGGCGGCTGAACACTGAAGCTTTCTTT. This gives the protein CASSRGIGRLNTEAFF. This rearrangement joins TRBV7-6 to TRBJ1-1, with no clear D. In germline, CDR1 is SGHVS, CDR2 FNYEAQ. V shed 5 bases and J shed 0 bases, with 16 bases lying between them. The CDR3 loop spans 16 amino acids.

The chain links TRBV11-2 to TRBJ1-3; weak D call: TRBD1 (6 bases). Germline V CDR1 and CDR2: SGHAT, FQNNGV. This CDR3 region has 15 residues. The germline V and J ends were trimmed by 5 bases and 0 bases, with 11 bases remaining between them. CDR3 sequence: CASSPTGYSGNTIYF. CDR3 in DNA: TGTGCCAGCAGCCCCACAGGGTACTCTGGAAACACCATATATTTT.

This rearrangement joins TRBV6-1 to TRBJ2-7, with 12 nucleotides matching TRBD2. Per germline, CDR1 MNHNS and CDR2 SASEGT. The J segment lost 7 bases and the V segment lost 8 bases, leaving 9 bases of the junction unmatched. CDR3 size: 14 residues. The CDR3 DNA sequence: TGTGCCAGCCTAGCGGGAGGGCCATGCAATGAGCAGTACTTC. Its translation is CASLAGGPCNEQYF.

V and J are TRBV6-2 or TRBV6-3 and TRBJ1-5; the D gene is possibly TRBD1 (5 bases). This CDR3 comprises 15 residues. Germline CDR1 reads MNHEY; CDR2 reads SVGEGT. V was clipped by 0 bases and J by 3 bases, with 9 bases between them. CDR3 loop: CASSYSEGFNQPQHF. In nucleotides, the CDR3 is TGTGCCAGCAGTTACTCCGAGGGGTTCAATCAGCCCCAGCATTTT.

This chain links TRBV5-1 with TRBJ1-1; no clear D gene. Germline V gives CDR1 SGHRS, CDR2 YFSETQ. Trimming stripped 0 bases from V and 1 base from J, with 13 bases between. This CDR3 is built from 16 residues. In nucleotides, the CDR3 is TGCGCCAGCAGCTTGGATCCCACTCCCCCGAACACTGAAGCTTTCTTT. It is translated as CASSLDPTPPNTEAFF.

V usage is TRBV12-3 or TRBV12-4 and J usage is TRBJ2-7, with a tentative D call TRBD1 (5 bases). CDR3 length: 12 residues. The germline V and J ends were trimmed by 6 bases and 5 bases, with 11 bases remaining between them. CDR3 sequence: CASRLGQHEQYF. CDR3 bases: TGTGCCAGCAGACTCGGACAACACGAGCAGTACTTC.

To note about this clonotype: A much larger clonotype is one base distant, so this may be a read error. V gene TRBV6-2 or TRBV6-3 combines with J gene TRBJ2-7; perhaps D is TRBD1 or TRBD2 (5 bases each). Trimming stripped 6 bases from V and 0 bases from J, with 12 bases between. The CDR3 runs 14 residues. The germline V gene encodes CDR1 MNHEY and CDR2 SVGEGT. CDR3 DNA: TGTGCCAGCAGGGTGGGACCGTACTCCTACGAGCAGTACTTC. Translating it yields CASRVGPYSYEQYF.

The V gene is TRBV5-5, the J gene TRBJ2-7; 10 bases align to TRBD2. The CDR3 has 17 amino acids. From germline, CDR1 is SGHKS and CDR2 YYEKEE (reference sequence). V lost 1 base, J lost 2 bases, and 9 bases stayed unmatched. The CDR3: CASSLPRLAGDTYEQYF. CDR3 sequence (DNA): TGTGCCAGCAGCTTGCCCCGGCTAGCGGGAGATACCTACGAGCAGTACTTC. The full variable domain, its missing parts supplied by reference TRBV5-5 and TRBJ2-7, is DAGVTQSPTHLIKTRGQQVTLRCSPISGHKSVSWYQQVLGQGPQFIFQYYEKEERGRGNFPDRFSARQFPNYSSELNVNALLLGDSALYLCASSLPRLAGDTYEQYFGPGTRLTVT.